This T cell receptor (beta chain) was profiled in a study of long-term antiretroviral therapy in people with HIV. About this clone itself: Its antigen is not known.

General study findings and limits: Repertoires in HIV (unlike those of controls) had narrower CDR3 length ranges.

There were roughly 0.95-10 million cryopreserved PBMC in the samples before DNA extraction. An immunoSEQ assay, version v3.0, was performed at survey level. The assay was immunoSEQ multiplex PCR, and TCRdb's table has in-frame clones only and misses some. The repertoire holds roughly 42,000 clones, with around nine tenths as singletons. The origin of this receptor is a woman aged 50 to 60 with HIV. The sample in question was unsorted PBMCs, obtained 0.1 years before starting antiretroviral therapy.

CDR3 sequence: CASSWEPGGISEAFF. The CDR3, as DNA: TGCGCCAGCAGCTGGGAGCCGGGGGGGATCTCTGAAGCTTTCTTT. This chain joins TRBV5-1 and TRBJ1-1, with D perhaps TRBD1 (5 bases). Between the trimmed V and J ends, which lost 3 bases and 6 bases, there was a span of 18 bases. This CDR3 is 15 amino acids long. Germline CDR1 SGHRS, CDR2 YFSETQ. The whole variable domain, remainder taken from reference TRBV5-1 and TRBJ1-1, is KAGVTQTPRYLIKTRGQQVTLSCSPISGHRSVSWYQQTPGQGLQFLFEYFSETQRNKGNFPGRFSGRQFSNSRSEMNVSTLELGDSALYLCASSWEPGGISEAFFGQGTRLTVV.